These T cell receptor beta chains were read from a single sample in a study of a mutant IDH1 vaccine in newly diagnosed glioma. Antigen specificity for these receptors is unknown. Sequencing used immunoSEQ multiplex PCR; TCRdb keeps in-frame clones, though not all of them. Of around 33,000 clones in the sample, 87% are singletons; the top ten hold about 11%. The starting material was PBMCs, obtained from a glioma patient whose treatment included an IDH1 peptide vaccine. The receptors were sampled from a woman in her 30s with glioma. Both conserved end residues are part of each CDR3. A D gene is named only where the DNA matches it firmly. Clone size is shown for a subset of rows, as once, few, many or a class of expanded clone.

D	size	V	J	DNA	CDR3
NA	NA	TRBV19	TRBJ2-6	TGTGCCAGTAGAGGAGGGGGGTTTGCTGGGGCCAACGTCCTGACTTTC	CASRGGGFAGANVLTF
TRBD1	NA	TRBV5-1	TRBJ1-2	TGCGCCAGCAGCTTGGAAGGCGGACAGGACAATGGCTACACCTTC	CASSLEGGQDNGYTF
TRBD1	NA	TRBV6-6	TRBJ2-7	TGTGCCAGCAGGGGACAGACCTCTCACTCCTACGAGCAGTACTTC	CASRGQTSHSYEQYF
TRBD2	NA	TRBV4-3	TRBJ2-1	TGCGCCAGCAGCCAACTAGCGGGGGGGCACAATGAGCAGTTCTTC	CASSQLAGGHNEQFF
NA	NA	TRBV7-7	TRBJ1-4	TGTGCCAGCAGCTTAGGCGGCAGGCCTAATGAAAAACTGTTTTTT	CASSLGGRPNEKLFF
NA	NA	TRBV13	TRBJ2-7	TGTGCCAGCAGCCGGTTCGACGGGTACGAGCAGTACTTC	CASSRFDGYEQYF
TRBD1	NA	TRBV6-1	TRBJ2-2	TGTGCCAGCATCGAGGGGGCCTACACCGGGGAGCTGTTTTTT	CASIEGAYTGELFF
NA	few	TRBV18	TRBJ1-5	TGTGCCAGCTCTGGGGACTCCCTGGGGAATCAGCCCCAGCATTTT	CASSGDSLGNQPQHF
NA	NA	TRBV10-1	TRBJ1-4	TGCGCCAGCAGTGAGGGTTTGGGAACTAATGAAAAACTGTTTTTT	CASSEGLGTNEKLFF
TRBD1	NA	TRBV7-9	TRBJ1-5	TGTGCCAGCAGCTTAGAGGGGGCGAGTCAGCCCCAGCATTTT	CASSLEGASQPQHF
TRBD1	NA	TRBV30	TRBJ1-5	TGTGCCTGGAAGGGACAGGATAATCAGCCCCAGCATTTT	CAWKGQDNQPQHF
NA	NA	TRBV10-3	TRBJ1-1	TGTGCCATCAGTGACCGAGGGGCGTTCACTGAAGCTTTCTTT	CAISDRGAFTEAFF
NA	NA	TRBV25-1	TRBJ2-3	TGTGCCAGCCCTCCCCCGGGCGGGGGCCCCACAGATACGCAGTATTTT	CASPPPGGGPTDTQYF
NA	few	TRBV30	TRBJ1-2	TGTGCCTGGAGTGTGGAGCCCCTCTATGGCTACACCTTC	CAWSVEPLYGYTF
NA	once	TRBV10-1	TRBJ1-3	TGCGCCAGCAGCGGCCCGGGGAGAAACACCATATATTTT	CASSGPGRNTIYF
NA	NA	TRBV2	TRBJ2-4	TGTGCCAGCGGGTCTAGAGTAAACATTCAGTACTTC	CASGSRVNIQYF
NA	NA	TRBV5-1	TRBJ2-1	TGCGCCAGCAGCTTAGGGGACGGAAGCTCCTACAATGAGCAGTTCTTC	CASSLGDGSSYNEQFF
TRBD1	NA	TRBV2	TRBJ2-5	TGTGCCAGCAGCTTGGGACAGGGAAACCAAGAGACCCAGTACTTC	CASSLGQGNQETQYF
NA	NA	TRBV5-1	TRBJ1-2	TGCGCCAGCAGCTTGGAGGGCAGGGGTCCGGAAGGCTACACCTTC	CASSLEGRGPEGYTF
NA	NA	TRBV11-2	TRBJ1-6	TGTGCCAGCAGCCCCCACGGGGCGCGTAATTATAATTCACCCCTCCACTTT	CASSPHGARNYNSPLHF
NA	NA	TRBV5-4	TRBJ1-4	TGTGCCAGCAGCTCCGGGACGGTAAATGAAAAACTGTTTTTT	CASSSGTVNEKLFF
NA	NA	TRBV4-2	TRBJ2-2	TGTGCCAGCAGCCGGGACTGGCAGAACACCGGGGAGCTGTTTTTT	CASSRDWQNTGELFF
NA	NA	TRBV6-1	TRBJ2-7	TGTGCCAGCAGTGAATTTTGGCGGAGCTCCTACGAGCAGTACTTC	CASSEFWRSSYEQYF
NA	NA	TRBV29-1	TRBJ1-4	TGCAGCGTTGAAGTTTGGGAAAAACTGTTTTTT	CSVEVWEKLFF
NA	NA	TRBV12-5	TRBJ1-3	TGTGCTAGTGGTTCAGAGGGAAACACCATATATTTT	CASGSEGNTIYF
NA	NA	TRBV7-9	TRBJ1-1	TGTGCCAGCAGCTTAGCCCAAGGGGGAAACACTGAAGCTTTCTTT	CASSLAQGGNTEAFF
NA	NA	TRBV25-1	TRBJ2-1	TGTGCCAGCAGCCAAGAGACAGGCCGCTCCTACAATGAGCAGTTCTTC	CASSQETGRSYNEQFF
NA	once	TRBV7-9	TRBJ1-1	TGTGCCAGCAGCTTAGCCGCTGGGACGGCCACTGAAGCTTTCTTT	CASSLAAGTATEAFF
TRBD1	NA	TRBV7-6	TRBJ1-2	TGTGCCAGCAGCGCCTGGACAGGCAGTGGCTACACCTTC	CASSAWTGSGYTF
NA	once	TRBV4-2	TRBJ1-2	TGTGCCAGCAGCCACGGGACCCCCGGGGAGGATGGCTACACCTTC	CASSHGTPGEDGYTF
NA	NA	TRBV5-5	TRBJ1-6	TGTGCCAGCAAAATACAGGAGTATGATTCACCCCTCCACTTT	CASKIQEYDSPLHF
TRBD1	NA	TRBV5-4	TRBJ2-7	TGTGCCAGCAGCTTGTCGGGGACAGGGTCCTACGAGCAGTACTTC	CASSLSGTGSYEQYF
NA	once	TRBV19	TRBJ1-1	TGTGCCAGTAGTCCCGCAGGGGTGAACACTGAAGCTTTCTTT	CASSPAGVNTEAFF
NA	NA	TRBV5-4	TRBJ1-1	TGTGCCAGCAGCTTGTCGGCGAACACTGAAGCTTTCTTT	CASSLSANTEAFF
TRBD1	NA	TRBV29-1	TRBJ1-1	TGCAGCGTCGACAGGGTGTTGAACACTGAAGCTTTCTTT	CSVDRVLNTEAFF
TRBD2	NA	TRBV5-6	TRBJ2-5	TGTGCCAGCAGCTTGAGTTTGTCTAGCGGGGGGGCCTATCAAGAGACCCAGTACTTC	CASSLSLSSGGAYQETQYF